Following are 30 T cell receptor beta chains from one sample sequenced in a study of blood T cell repertoires in COVID-19. TCRdb keeps only in-frame clones here, not all; method: immunoSEQ multiplex PCR. The table lists fewer than 70,000 clones, more than 80% of them singletons, with roughly 2.6% in the top ten. Material for sequencing was peripheral blood. These receptors all stem from a man in his fifties with acute or convalescent COVID-19.

This chain joins TRBV19 and TRBJ1-5, with TRBD1 identical over 8 bases. This CDR3 spans 15 amino acids. Germline CDR1 and CDR2: LNHDA and SQIVND (reference sequence). Trimming took 0 bases from V and 6 from J; bases not matched to a gene: 4. CDR3 in amino acids: CASSIEQGVSQPQHF. CDR3 DNA: TGTGCCAGTAGTATAGAACAGGGGGTCTCTCAGCCCCAGCATTTT.

V is TRBV27 and J is TRBJ1-2, with 9 nucleotides matching TRBD1. The length of the CDR3 is 13 residues. Germline V gene sequence: CDR1 MNHEY, CDR2 SMNVEV (reference sequence). Trimming took 6 bases from V and 7 from J; bases not matched to a gene: 6. This chain's CDR3 is CASRLQGAGGYTF. For the CDR3, the DNA is TGTGCCAGCAGGCTACAGGGGGCTGGTGGCTACACCTTC.

This clone has a single count. The chain joins TRBV2 to TRBJ2-3; the match to TRBD2 covers 7 bases. CDR1 is SNHLY, CDR2 FYNNEI, per germline. This CDR3 spans 11 amino acids. V lost 8 bases to trimming and J lost 7 bases; unmatched junction nucleotides: 3. The CDR3 region is CASGLDHTQYF. The CDR3 coding sequence is TGTGCCAGCGGACTAGACCATACGCAGTATTTT. Combining the CDR3 with reference TRBV2 and TRBJ2-3 gives the whole variable domain EPEVTQTPSHQVTQMGQEVILRCVPISNHLYFYWYRQILGQKVEFLVSFYNNEISEKSEIFDDQFSVERPDGSNFTLKIRSTKLEDSAMYFCASGLDHTQYFGPGTRLTVL.

V usage is TRBV12-3 or TRBV12-4 and J usage is TRBJ2-2, with unresolved D. The ends were cut back, 5 bases at V and 7 bases at J, with 8 bases in the middle. This CDR3 comprises 12 residues. CDR3 in amino acids: CASSTPIGELFF. The CDR3 nucleotides are TGTGCCAGCAGTACACCGATCGGGGAGCTGTTTTTT.

Here the CDR3 reads CASSTHSGTQYF. CDR3 DNA sequence: TGTGCCAGCAGCACGCACTCGGGGACCCAGTACTTC. J is TRBJ2-5 and V is TRBV7-2; D uncertain. Germline CDR1 is SGHTA and CDR2 is FQGNSA. Deletions cut 5 bases from V and 7 bases from J, with 11 bases between. The CDR3 has 12 amino acids. The full variable domain, rest sourced from reference TRBV7-2 and TRBJ2-5, is GAGVSQSPSNKVTEKGKDVELRCDPISGHTALYWYRQSLGQGLEFLIYFQGNSAPDKSGLPSDRFSAERTGGSVSTLTIQRTQQEDSAVYLCASSTHSGTQYFGPGTRLLVL.

The V call is TRBV6-6, the J call TRBJ1-2; 9 bases align to TRBD1. This CDR3 spans 15 amino acids. The V and J ends lost 9 bases and 4 bases, in that order; junction bases with no gene match: 12. CDR1 and CDR2 (germline): MNHNY, SVGAGI (reference sequence). The chain's CDR3 is CASRPGGQGRYGYTF. CDR3 in DNA: TGTGCCAGTCGCCCAGGGGGACAGGGTCGCTATGGCTACACCTTC.

The chain couples TRBV30 to TRBJ1-6; possibly TRBD1 for D (5 bases). CDR1 is GTSNPN and CDR2 is SVGIG in the germline V gene (reference sequence). The V gene lost 3 bases and the J gene lost 14 bases, with 11 bases spanning the gap. The CDR3 loop spans 11 amino acids. This CDR3 is CAWRAGGTLHF. The CDR3 DNA follows: TGTGCCTGGAGGGCCGGGGGTACCCTCCACTTT.

The V and J genes are TRBV21-1 and TRBJ2-1; the table's D call of TRBD2 was not tested on the DNA. TRBV21-1 is listed as a pseudogene. CDR3 size: 17 residues. CDR3 residues: CASSKGWSGRSNNEQFF. The CDR3 DNA reads TGTGCCAGCAGCAAAGGTTGGAGCGGGAGGTCCAACAATGAGCAGTTCTTC.

This rearrangement joins TRBV28 to TRBJ1-5; the D gene is possibly TRBD1 (6 bases). V lost 7 bases, J lost 11 bases, and 15 bases lay in between. The CDR3 loop spans 12 amino acids. Looked up from germline, CDR1 is MDHEN and CDR2 is SYDVKM. The CDR3 is CASTPGAVAQHF. DNA for the CDR3: TGTGCCAGCACTCCAGGGGCGGTTGCCCAGCATTTT.

This chain's CDR3 is CASSSSYEQYF. The CDR3 nucleotides read TGTGCCAGTAGTTCTTCCTACGAGCAGTACTTC. The chain uses TRBV19 and TRBJ2-7; D call uncertain. The CDR3 spans 11 residues. Between the trimmed V and J ends, which lost 5 bases and 1 base, there was a span of 3 bases. Germline V gives CDR1 LNHDA, CDR2 SQIVND (reference sequence). Combining the CDR3 with reference TRBV19 and TRBJ2-7 gives the whole variable domain DGGITQSPKYLFRKEGQNVTLSCEQNLNHDAMYWYRQDPGQGLRLIYYSQIVNDFQKGDIAEGYSVSREKKESFPLTVTSAQKNPTAFYLCASSSSYEQYFGPGTRLTVT.

This clone was recorded only once. The chain combines TRBV6-2 or TRBV6-3 with TRBJ2-3; 7 bases line up with TRBD2. The length of the CDR3 is 15 residues. Germline V CDR1 and CDR2: MNHEY, SVGEGT. The ends lost 4 bases at V and 8 bases at J; junction bases unmatched: 12. The CDR3 DNA reads TGTGCCAGCAGTTTTAGGGGACTAAAAAGCCTTACGCAGTATTTT. It translates to CASSFRGLKSLTQYF.

CDR3 residues: CATRGPGHQETQYF. For the CDR3, the DNA is TGTGCCACTAGAGGGCCAGGCCACCAAGAGACCCAGTACTTC. The chain uses TRBV24-1 and TRBJ2-5; possible D gene TRBD2, 5 bases. With 10 bases removed from V and 0 bases from J, the gap between germline ends came to 14 bases. Germline V gene sequence: CDR1 KGHDR, CDR2 SFDVKD. The CDR3 spans 14 residues.

The rearrangement uses TRBV27 and TRBJ2-5, with 14 bases aligning to TRBD2. This CDR3 contains 16 residues. CDR1 and CDR2 (germline): MNHEY, SMNVEV (reference sequence). With V trimmed by 5 bases and J by 5 bases, 7 bases remained unmatched. The CDR3: CASSTGLAGAGETQYF. CDR3 bases: TGTGCCAGCAGTACGGGACTAGCGGGAGCGGGGGAGACCCAGTACTTC.

This chain uses TRBV27 with TRBJ1-5; no definite D call. The CDR3 runs 12 residues. Germline-derived CDR1 and CDR2 are MNHEY and SMNVEV (reference sequence). The V gene lost 3 bases and the J gene lost 5 bases, with 5 bases spanning the gap. CDR3 sequence reads: CASSFHDQPQHF. CDR3 in DNA: TGTGCCAGCAGTTTCCATGATCAGCCCCAGCATTTT.

The chain links TRBV5-1 to TRBJ2-1; D call uncertain. The germline V gene encodes CDR1 SGHRS and CDR2 YFSETQ. With 0 bases removed from V and 6 bases from J, the gap between germline ends came to 10 bases. The CDR3 length is 14 residues. CDR3 bases: TGCGCCAGCAGCTTGGCACCCGGGTCCAATGAGCAGTTCTTC. It codes for CASSLAPGSNEQFF.

This chain connects TRBV7-7 to TRBJ2-2, with 7 bases aligning to TRBD1. The CDR3 spans 14 residues. J lost 6 bases, V lost 1 base, and 2 bases had no gene match. Germline CDR1 is SSHAT and CDR2 is FNYEAQ (reference sequence). CDR3 nucleotides: TGTGCCAGCAGCTTAGGACAGGGCGCCGGGGAGCTGTTTTTT. Protein product: CASSLGQGAGELFF.

The chain is built from TRBV10-3 and TRBJ1-4, with D possibly matching TRBD1 (6 bases). Looked up from germline, CDR1 is ENHRY and CDR2 is SYGVKD. The V gene lost 5 bases and the J gene lost 2 bases, with 9 bases spanning the gap. CDR3 length: 14 amino acids. CDR3 loop: CAISTTGTNEKLFF. The CDR3 DNA reads as TGTGCCATCAGTACGACAGGTACTAATGAAAAACTGTTTTTT.

This chain connects TRBV6-5 to TRBJ2-5, with 11 bases fitting TRBD1. CDR1 and CDR2 (germline): MNHEY, SVGAGI. CDR3 length equals 15 residues. Trimming removed 6 bases from V and 4 bases from J; junction bases left unmatched: 7. The CDR3 region has the DNA TGTGCCAGCAGGCAACCCGGGACAGGGGGAGAGACCCAGTACTTC. Translation gives CASRQPGTGGETQYF.

The chain recombines TRBV6-5 with TRBJ2-2; 8 nucleotides agree with TRBD1. Germline assignment: CDR1 MNHEY and CDR2 SVGAGI. CDR3 length: 15 amino acids. V dropped 5 bases and J dropped 1; count of bases not matched to a gene: 3. CDR3 sequence: CASSPGQGNTGELFF. The CDR3 coding sequence is TGTGCCAGCAGTCCAGGACAGGGGAACACCGGGGAGCTGTTTTTT.

The rearrangement links TRBV15 to TRBJ2-2; 11 bases are a match to TRBD2. The length of the CDR3 is 19 residues. The trim removed 2 bases at V and 5 bases at J, leaving 13 bases unmatched. Germline V CDR1 and CDR2: LNHNV, YYDKDF (reference sequence). The CDR3 DNA is TGTGCCACCAGCAGAACTAGCGGGGGCGGTATAGGGGCAACCGGGGAGCTGTTTTTT. Translated: CATSRTSGGGIGATGELFF.

The chain links TRBV11-3 to TRBJ1-2; D is possibly TRBD1 (6 bases). This CDR3 has 13 amino acids. Germline assignment: CDR1 SGHNT and CDR2 YENEEA. The V end was cut by 5 bases, the J end by 7 bases, with 14 bases between. The CDR3, as DNA: TGTGCCAGCAGCCTCCCCCAACAGGGTGGCTACACCTTC. This sequence encodes CASSLPQQGGYTF.

The J gene is TRBJ1-1, the V gene TRBV6-5; the D gene is possibly TRBD1 (5 bases). This CDR3 is built from 14 residues. The V end was cut by 2 bases, the J end by 0 bases, with 7 bases between. Germline loops: CDR1 MNHEY, CDR2 SVGAGI. CDR3 DNA sequence: TGTGCCAGCAGTTACCCAGGGCTGAACACTGAAGCTTTCTTT. It encodes CASSYPGLNTEAFF.

This chain joins TRBV19 and TRBJ2-1; TRBD2 might be the D (6 bases). Trimming shortened V by 5 bases and J by 6 bases, and 14 bases separated the two germline ends. This CDR3 region has 14 residues. From germline, CDR1 is LNHDA and CDR2 SQIVND (reference sequence). The DNA for the CDR3 is TGTGCCAGTAGTCGAGGGAGGTTGGGCAATGAGCAGTTCTTC. Encoded protein: CASSRGRLGNEQFF. The full variable domain, rest sourced from reference TRBV19 and TRBJ2-1, is DGGITQSPKYLFRKEGQNVTLSCEQNLNHDAMYWYRQDPGQGLRLIYYSQIVNDFQKGDIAEGYSVSREKKESFPLTVTSAQKNPTAFYLCASSRGRLGNEQFFGPGTRLTVL.

The chain is built from TRBV6-5 and TRBJ1-1, with 7 bases lining up with TRBD1. The CDR3 runs 16 residues. Germline-derived CDR1 and CDR2 are MNHEY and SVGAGI. Germline trimming cut 0 bases from V and 1 base from J; bases unmatched to any gene: 5. The CDR3: CASSYSKGARNTEAFF. The CDR3 nucleotides read TGTGCCAGCAGTTACTCGAAGGGGGCAAGGAACACTGAAGCTTTCTTT.

V usage is TRBV4-1 and J usage is TRBJ1-1; maybe TRBD1 (6 bases). V dropped 0 bases and J dropped 10 bases, with 15 bases sitting between them. The germline CDR1 and CDR2 sequences are MGHRA and YSYEKL. The CDR3 is made up of 14 amino acids. CDR3 DNA sequence: TGCGCCAGCAGCCAAGAAAGGCAGGGGAGAGCAGCTTTCTTT. Its protein product is CASSQERQGRAAFF.

This clone was counted once. This sequence joins TRBV9 and TRBJ2-1; 11 positions agree with TRBD2. Trimming at V came to 0 bases and at J to 9 bases, leaving 5 bases not matched to a gene. Germline CDR1 is SGDLS and CDR2 is YYNGEE. CDR3 length: 15 residues. As DNA, the CDR3 is TGTGCCAGCAGCGTAGAGTCCCTAGCGGGAGGTGAGCAGTTCTTC. Amino acid sequence: CASSVESLAGGEQFF.

The rearrangement links TRBV7-9 to TRBJ1-2, with D possibly being TRBD1 (6 bases). The CDR3 runs 16 residues. Germline loops: CDR1 SEHNR, CDR2 FQNEAQ (reference sequence). V was shortened by 1 base and J by 1 base, with 13 bases between the two germline ends. The CDR3: CASSLGRGEDNYGYTF. Written as DNA, the CDR3 is TGTGCCAGCAGCTTAGGCAGGGGCGAGGATAACTATGGCTACACCTTC.

This chain uses TRBV6-2 or TRBV6-3 with TRBJ2-1; D not resolved. V lost 5 bases and J 3 bases, leaving 17 bases between the germline ends. CDR3 length equals 16 residues. The germline V gene encodes CDR1 MNHEY and CDR2 SVGEGT. CDR3 sequence reads: CASSAFRGIIYNEQFF. The CDR3 DNA follows: TGTGCCAGCAGTGCTTTCCGCGGCATTATCTACAATGAGCAGTTCTTC.

The chain recombines TRBV6-2 or TRBV6-3 with TRBJ1-5, with 7 nucleotides matching TRBD1. V lost 6 bases, J lost 0 bases, and 5 bases stayed unmatched. This CDR3 comprises 15 residues. CDR1 MNHEY and CDR2 SVGEGT come from the germline V gene. The CDR3 DNA reads TGTGCCAGCAGCCCCGGGACAGTTAGCAATCAGCCCCAGCATTTT. Its translation: CASSPGTVSNQPQHF.

This sequence joins TRBV27 and TRBJ2-1; 8 bases line up with TRBD2. This CDR3 has 16 residues. Trimming removed 4 bases from V and 5 bases from J; junction bases left unmatched: 10. Germline CDR1 is MNHEY and CDR2 is SMNVEV (reference sequence). The CDR3 bases are TGTGCCAGCAGTTCCCAGTTAGCGGGGTCTAACAATGAGCAGTTCTTC. Translating it yields CASSSQLAGSNNEQFF.